These T cell receptor beta chains were read from a single sample in a study of T cell responses to AZD1222 COVID-19 vaccine. Measured with immunoSEQ multiplex PCR; TCRdb has only the in-frame clones, and not every one. This table has about 120,000 clones, about 88% appearing once. The starting material was peripheral blood, obtained 28 days after the second AZD1222 dose. Receptor source: an adult who received the AZD1222 COVID-19 vaccine. CDR3s include the opening cysteine and the closing phenylalanine or tryptophan. Part of the rows lack a size; the others show once, few, many or a class for expanded clones.

len: 15
abundance: NA
v_gene: TRBV19
j_gene: TRBJ1-1
CDR3aa: CASSTSWTANTEAFF

len: 18
abundance: NA
v_gene: TRBV28
j_gene: TRBJ2-6
CDR3aa: CASSPGTGVGSGANVLTF

len: 14
abundance: NA
v_gene: TRBV7-2
j_gene: TRBJ2-7
CDR3aa: CASRPGLALGEQYF

len: 14
abundance: NA
v_gene: TRBV11-1
j_gene: TRBJ2-3
CDR3aa: CASSLGQVPDTQYF

len: 14
abundance: NA
v_gene: TRBV19
j_gene: TRBJ1-2
CDR3aa: CASSLQGANYGYTF

len: 15
abundance: many
v_gene: TRBV19
j_gene: TRBJ1-2
CDR3aa: CASSIERQILYGYTF

len: 15
abundance: NA
v_gene: TRBV6-5
j_gene: TRBJ1-5
CDR3aa: CASSPGTGSNQPQHF

len: 15
abundance: NA
v_gene: TRBV3-1/TRBV3-2
j_gene: TRBJ2-7
CDR3aa: CASSLSDRGPNEQYF

len: 12
abundance: NA
v_gene: TRBV29-1
j_gene: TRBJ1-2
CDR3aa: CSVEGGYYGYTF

len: 16
abundance: NA
v_gene: TRBV9
j_gene: TRBJ1-6
CDR3aa: CASSVGQSSYNSPLHF

len: 13
abundance: NA
v_gene: TRBV11-2
j_gene: TRBJ2-5
CDR3aa: CASSWAGEETQYF

len: 14
abundance: NA
v_gene: TRBV2
j_gene: TRBJ2-1
CDR3aa: CASGRDSSYNEQFF

len: 15
abundance: NA
v_gene: TRBV5-4
j_gene: TRBJ1-2
CDR3aa: CASSRIQRTNYGYTF

len: 19
abundance: NA
v_gene: TRBV5-1
j_gene: TRBJ2-7
CDR3aa: CASSPRQLNRGRANYEQYF

len: 15
abundance: NA
v_gene: TRBV5-1
j_gene: TRBJ1-6
CDR3aa: CASSLWGGYESPLHF

len: 16
abundance: NA
v_gene: TRBV11-3
j_gene: TRBJ2-1
CDR3aa: CASSLQRRGGPGEQFF

len: 15
abundance: NA
v_gene: TRBV28
j_gene: TRBJ1-4
CDR3aa: CASRPGGVGDEKLFF

len: 14
abundance: NA
v_gene: TRBV5-1
j_gene: TRBJ2-7
CDR3aa: CASLRTGISYEQYF

len: 14
abundance: NA
v_gene: TRBV6-5
j_gene: TRBJ2-2
CDR3aa: CASRSTGNTGELFF

len: 16
abundance: NA
v_gene: TRBV5-4
j_gene: TRBJ2-2
CDR3aa: CASSPLPGLNTGELFF

len: 13
abundance: NA
v_gene: TRBV30
j_gene: TRBJ1-1
CDR3aa: CAWSVGVNTEAFF

len: 13
abundance: NA
v_gene: TRBV6-5
j_gene: TRBJ1-2
CDR3aa: CASILRGGYGYTF

len: 15
abundance: NA
v_gene: TRBV5-1
j_gene: TRBJ1-5
CDR3aa: CASSPGTVPNQPQHF

len: 13
abundance: NA
v_gene: TRBV28
j_gene: TRBJ1-3
CDR3aa: CASKLFSGNTIYF

len: 13
abundance: NA
v_gene: TRBV30
j_gene: TRBJ2-7
CDR3aa: CAWSPGTAGEQYF

len: 14
abundance: NA
v_gene: TRBV18
j_gene: TRBJ1-4
CDR3aa: CASSPTQVDEKLFF

len: 15
abundance: once
v_gene: TRBV5-1
j_gene: TRBJ1-2
CDR3aa: CASSFGAGWSYGYTF

len: 16
abundance: NA
v_gene: TRBV3-1/TRBV3-2
j_gene: TRBJ2-5
CDR3aa: CASSRLFRDRQETQYF

len: 17
abundance: NA
v_gene: TRBV28
j_gene: TRBJ1-1
CDR3aa: CASSPLVGGGPNTEAFF

len: 14
abundance: NA
v_gene: TRBV6-5
j_gene: TRBJ1-4
CDR3aa: CASILDRTNEKLFF

len: 14
abundance: NA
v_gene: TRBV3-1/TRBV3-2
j_gene: TRBJ2-7
CDR3aa: CASSQGRGGIEQYF

len: 15
abundance: once
v_gene: TRBV6-6
j_gene: TRBJ1-3
CDR3aa: CASSSGGNSGNTIYF

len: 13
abundance: once
v_gene: TRBV5-1
j_gene: TRBJ1-1
CDR3aa: CASSRAANTEAFF

len: 16
abundance: NA
v_gene: TRBV9
j_gene: TRBJ1-6
CDR3aa: CASRRVLRKPNSPLHF

len: 13
abundance: once
v_gene: TRBV11-1
j_gene: TRBJ1-2
CDR3aa: CASSRQGVDGYTF

len: 14
abundance: NA
v_gene: TRBV5-5
j_gene: TRBJ2-7
CDR3aa: CASSHSHPSYEQYF

len: 16
abundance: NA
v_gene: TRBV9
j_gene: TRBJ2-2
CDR3aa: CASSVGVGANTGELFF

len: 15
abundance: NA
v_gene: TRBV5-1
j_gene: TRBJ2-1
CDR3aa: CASSLQGSSYNEQFF

len: 15
abundance: NA
v_gene: TRBV6-5
j_gene: TRBJ1-4
CDR3aa: CASSKSGTANEKLFF

len: 13
abundance: NA
v_gene: TRBV6-5
j_gene: TRBJ1-5
CDR3aa: CASSQIVGQPQHF

len: 14
abundance: NA
v_gene: TRBV5-4
j_gene: TRBJ2-1
CDR3aa: CASSLNRVRNEQFF

len: 17
abundance: NA
v_gene: TRBV30
j_gene: TRBJ1-5
CDR3aa: CAWSGRNGGWGNQPQHF

len: 14
abundance: NA
v_gene: TRBV2
j_gene: TRBJ2-4
CDR3aa: CASDVGGWQNIQYF

len: 13
abundance: NA
v_gene: TRBV7-8
j_gene: TRBJ1-2
CDR3aa: CASSLQGMDGYTF

len: 14
abundance: NA
v_gene: TRBV3-1/TRBV3-2
j_gene: TRBJ2-1
CDR3aa: CASSQGQIYNEQFF

len: 12
abundance: NA
v_gene: TRBV7-9
j_gene: TRBJ1-1
CDR3aa: CASSLEDTEAFF

len: 14
abundance: NA
v_gene: TRBV11-2
j_gene: TRBJ2-7
CDR3aa: CASSRGPASYEQYF

len: 14
abundance: NA
v_gene: TRBV28
j_gene: TRBJ1-6
CDR3aa: CASSLTGERTPLHF

len: 14
abundance: NA
v_gene: TRBV19
j_gene: TRBJ1-5
CDR3aa: CASRPTGSNQPQHF

len: 14
abundance: NA
v_gene: TRBV7-2
j_gene: TRBJ2-1
CDR3aa: CASSPPGATNEQFF

len: 15
abundance: NA
v_gene: TRBV6-5
j_gene: TRBJ2-4
CDR3aa: CASRGLTGGKNIQYF

len: 15
abundance: NA
v_gene: TRBV6-5
j_gene: TRBJ2-5
CDR3aa: CASSRNPGLQETQYF